The rows below give T cell receptor beta chains drawn from one sample of a study of cytomegalovirus exposure and HLA in healthy donors. Method: immunoSEQ multiplex PCR; TCRdb's copy keeps in-frame clones and lacks some. The sample comprises about 190,000 clones, 84% of which are singletons, and around 0.26% rests with the top ten. The sample comprised PBMCs. These TCRs come from a boy younger than 18 in good health and CMV-seronegative. Both conserved end residues are trimmed from each CDR3. Clone size is shown for a subset of rows, as once, few, many or a class of expanded clone.

j_gene | abundance | v_gene | CDR3aa
TRBJ2-7 | . | TRBV18 | ASSRGGDYTYEQY
TRBJ2-2 | . | TRBV9 | ASSRTSGLTGELF
TRBJ1-1 | . | TRBV28 | ASSPGQRDTEAF
TRBJ2-1 | . | TRBV5-1 | ASRQGINNEQF
TRBJ2-1 | . | TRBV9 | ASSTGLVHNEQF
TRBJ1-2 | . | TRBV27 | ASRPGGIGVDGYT
TRBJ2-1 | . | TRBV18 | ASSPTGRDNEQF
TRBJ1-2 | . | TRBV6-6 | ASSETGVSGYT
TRBJ1-1 | . | TRBV5-1 | ASSLAGGSRAF
TRBJ2-7 | few | TRBV5-1 | ASSTRTATYEQY
TRBJ1-3 | . | TRBV9 | ASSVGQRNSGNTIY
TRBJ1-2 | . | TRBV11-2 | ASSLDPGPRGGYT
TRBJ2-7 | . | TRBV27 | ASRGGGNEQY
TRBJ2-1 | . | TRBV5-1 | ASRLVDSYNEQF
TRBJ2-7 | . | TRBV7-2 | ASSLEQGFNEQY
TRBJ1-4 | . | TRBV5-1 | ASSFLGTGDEKLF
TRBJ2-7 | . | TRBV7-9 | ASSPRQYTYEQY
TRBJ2-5 | . | TRBV28 | ASSSGGVRETQY
TRBJ2-3 | once | TRBV9 | ASSDGVGLAVTDTQY
TRBJ2-5 | . | TRBV27 | ASSWGTSGYQETQY
TRBJ1-6 | . | TRBV7-9 | ASSKGVQTGRINSPLH
TRBJ1-6 | many | TRBV7-2 | ASSFQGSPLH